Below are 9 T cell receptor beta chains sequenced from a single sample in a study of blood T cells in healthy people across ages. The second PCR ran about 6 to 12 cycles with a sample-barcoded 5' primer and J-beta primers. TCRdb redid the calling of the 5' RACE reads with MiXCR, one entry per CDR3 protein. The sample holds hundreds of thousands of distinct CDR3 sequences, 40% to 50% seen once. Source material: blood. The receptors here all came from a man aged 55-75 years in good health.

The chain has TRBV6-2 or TRBV6-3 and TRBJ1-2; no clear D. The CDR3 extends over 15 amino acids. Germline V gene data show CDR1 as MNHEY and CDR2 as SVGEGT. Between the trimmed V and J ends, which lost 3 bases and 4 bases, there was a span of 15 bases. Here the CDR3 DNA reads TGTGCCAGCAGTTATACCCCCTCGGGAGTCTATGGCTACACCTTC. It codes for CASSYTPSGVYGYTF.

This chain uses TRBV6-5 with TRBJ2-6, with TRBD2 matching 10 bases. J gave up 4 bases and V 2 bases, and 8 bases lay outside the gene matches. Per the germline V gene, CDR1 is MNHEY and CDR2 is SVGAGI. The CDR3 extends over 18 amino acids. This CDR3 is CASSYVLAGARGANVLTF. DNA for the CDR3: TGTGCCAGCAGTTACGTCCTAGCGGGGGCCCGGGGGGCCAACGTCCTGACTTTC.

This clonotype was counted a few times. The chain has TRBV6-2 or TRBV6-3 and TRBJ2-5; D may be TRBD2 (5 bases). The CDR3 runs 13 residues. V was trimmed by 2 bases and J by 7 bases, leaving 11 bases between them. CDR1 and CDR2 from the germline V gene are MNHEY and SVGEGT. The CDR3 protein is CASSYAGGRTQYF. CDR3 sequence (DNA): TGTGCCAGCAGTTACGCCGGAGGACGGACCCAGTACTTC.

This sequence joins TRBV20-1 and TRBJ1-1; 9 bases agree with TRBD1. V was pared by 7 bases and J by 4 bases, with 7 bases of the junction left unmatched. CDR3 length: 13 residues. CDR1 is DFQATT, CDR2 SNEGSKA, per germline (reference sequence). The CDR3 bases are TGCAGTGGATACAGGGGGCCTGGCACTGAAGCTTTCTTT. This translates into CSGYRGPGTEAFF.

V gene TRBV11-3 combines with J gene TRBJ2-4, with 8 bases matching TRBD1. Germline V gives CDR1 SGHNT, CDR2 YENEEA. V was clipped by 1 base and J by 13 bases; unmatched bases: 9. CDR3 length equals 14 residues. CDR3 in amino acids: CASSLVADRVQQYF. CDR3 in DNA: TGTGCCAGCAGCTTAGTTGCGGACAGGGTGCAGCAGTACTTC.

This clonotype was detected many times. This sequence joins TRBV29-1 and TRBJ1-4; tentatively, D is TRBD1 (5 bases). From germline, CDR1 is SQVTM and CDR2 ANQGSEA. The CDR3 runs to 11 residues. Between the trimmed V and J ends, which lost 6 bases and 8 bases, there was a span of 10 bases. As DNA, the CDR3 is TGCAGCGTCGGGACGGGCGAAAAACTGTTTTTT. This sequence encodes CSVGTGEKLFF.

This clonotype was recorded a few times. The chain employs TRBV13 and TRBJ1-2, with 8 bases identical to TRBD1. There are 15 residues in the CDR3. The V gene's germline CDR1 is PRHDT and CDR2 FYEKMQ (reference sequence). V lost 5 bases to trimming and J lost 2 bases; unmatched junction nucleotides: 7. The CDR3 sequence: CASSPGQGVNYGYTF. The CDR3 DNA reads TGTGCCAGCAGCCCAGGACAGGGAGTGAACTATGGCTACACCTTC.

The V gene is TRBV7-9, the J gene TRBJ1-2, with 9 bases that match TRBD1. Germline assignment: CDR1 SEHNR and CDR2 FQNEAQ (reference sequence). The CDR3 runs to 14 residues. The V segment lost 4 bases and the J segment 5 bases; nucleotides outside the gene matches: 5. CDR3 in DNA: TGTGCCAGCAGCTCGGACAGGGGAAGTTATGGCTACACCTTC. This encodes CASSSDRGSYGYTF.

This clonotype was seen only a few times. The chain uses TRBV29-1 and TRBJ2-3; D perhaps matches TRBD2 (5 bases). CDR1 is SQVTM, CDR2 ANQGSEA, per germline. This CDR3 contains 13 residues. Between the trimmed V and J ends, which lost 2 bases and 0 bases, there was a span of 6 bases. Written as DNA, the CDR3 is TGCAGCGTTGAACGCGGGAGCACAGATACGCAGTATTTT. It encodes CSVERGSTDTQYF.